This T cell receptor (beta chain) was identified during a study of blood T cell repertoires in COVID-19 (dated by TCRdb to the early 2020s). Some background on the complete study: Collaborator samples came from the United States, Italy and Spain and covered acute and convalescent phases of COVID-19. The prospective study material was composed of cDNA or gDNA derived from T cells, B-cell-depleted T cells, or PBMCs. The dataset comprised deeply sampled blood TCRbeta repertoires from subjects exposed to, actively infected with, or recovered from COVID-19. The repertoires were released in a freely available public database meant as a resource for research on the immune response to SARS-CoV-2. The samples were drawn from the first 160 participants of the ongoing ImmuneRACE study and from over 950 subjects provided by 6 global collaborators. Sample metadata almost always included a de-identified subject ID, COVID-19 status, age in years and sex. Where HLA class I and class II types were available, the types were taken from metadata supplied by the sample provider, not from assay-based typing. Findings and caveats that apply to the study as a whole: How much clinical and demographic metadata was included differed by source and by participant, and the metadata was provided uncurated.

Reading the germline V gene gives CDR1 SGHRS and CDR2 YFSETQ. Spanning cysteine to phenylalanine, the CDR3 consists of 12 amino acids. Here the CDR3 DNA is all that survives: 36 bases in frame from base 1. A distance of 8 bases separates the germline ends of V and J, which lose 4 bases and 5 bases respectively. TCRbeta CDR3 regions were amplified from genomic DNA by means of the immunoSEQ Assay, a bias-controlled multiplex PCR. The paper's processing steps were these. The number of nucleated cells in each sample was estimated by amplification of reference gene primers within the assay. Sequence reads were collapsed and filtered to measure the absolute abundance of every unique TCRbeta CDR3 rearrangement. For each sample, productive Simpson clonality was calculated by taking the square root of Simpson's diversity index across productive rearrangements. The immuneACCESS repertoire file appears here via TCRdb, limited to in-frame rearrangements. These files lack a portion of the clones; in checked studies, under half of the deficit traces to unresolved V genes, and the cause of the others is not known. V, J and clone size reflect that table, while D and trimming were determined from the DNA. The sample includes some 400,000 clones, with approximately 89% observed a single time. Jointly, the top ten make up 1.5% to 2% of the sample.

Participants in the prospective study were enrolled through a virtual design, were aged roughly 18 to 100 years, and lived in approximately 24 United States geographic areas. Cohort assignment in the prospective study relied on participant-reported clinical history from a screening survey and a study questionnaire. ImmuneRACE Cohort 3 recovered participants were defined by two consecutive negative NP/OP PCR tests, healthcare professional clearance, or symptom resolution. In the prospective study, mobile phlebotomists collected whole blood, serum and a nasopharyngeal or oropharyngeal swab from each participant. Additional blood draws and questionnaires over an approximately 2-month period could optionally be provided by prospective study participants. Prospective study blood samples were shipped either frozen or at room temperature before DNA extraction. As regards this clone: Its antigen has not been determined. No base quality values were provided; no much bigger clone lies one nucleotide off.

The sequence derives from a woman younger than 45 who had recovered from COVID-19. Source material: PBMCs or T cells enriched from blood (not recorded which). Rearrangement joined TRBV5-1 to TRBJ2-3; the D gene is perhaps TRBD2, from 5 matching bases. The nucleotide sequence reads as follows: TGCGCCAGCAGCCCACTAGGAGATACGCAGTATTTT. The encoded protein is CASSPLGDTQYF. The variable domain in full, with residues beyond the CDR3 obtained from the reference TRBV5-1 and TRBJ2-3 genes, is KAGVTQTPRYLIKTRGQQVTLSCSPISGHRSVSWYQQTPGQGLQFLFEYFSETQRNKGNFPGRFSGRQFSNSRSEMNVSTLELGDSALYLCASSPLGDTQYFGPGTRLTVL.